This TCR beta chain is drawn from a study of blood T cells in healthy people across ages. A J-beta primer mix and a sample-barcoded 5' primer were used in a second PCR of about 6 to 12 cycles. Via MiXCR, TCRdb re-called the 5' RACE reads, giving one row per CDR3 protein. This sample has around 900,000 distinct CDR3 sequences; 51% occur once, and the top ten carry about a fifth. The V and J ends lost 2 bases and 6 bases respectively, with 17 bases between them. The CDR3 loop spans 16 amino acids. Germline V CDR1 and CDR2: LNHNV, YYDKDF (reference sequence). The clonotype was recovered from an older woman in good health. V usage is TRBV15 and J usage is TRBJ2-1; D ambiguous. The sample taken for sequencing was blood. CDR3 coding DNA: TGTGCCACCAGCAGAAAAACGCTCCCACCCAGCAATGAGCAGTTCTTC. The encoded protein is CATSRKTLPPSNEQFF. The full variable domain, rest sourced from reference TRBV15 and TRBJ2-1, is DAMVIQNPRYQVTQFGKPVTLSCSQTLNHNVMYWYQQKSSQAPKLLFHYYDKDFNNEADTPDNFQSRRPNTSFCFLDIRSPGLGDTAMYLCATSRKTLPPSNEQFFGPGTRLTVL.